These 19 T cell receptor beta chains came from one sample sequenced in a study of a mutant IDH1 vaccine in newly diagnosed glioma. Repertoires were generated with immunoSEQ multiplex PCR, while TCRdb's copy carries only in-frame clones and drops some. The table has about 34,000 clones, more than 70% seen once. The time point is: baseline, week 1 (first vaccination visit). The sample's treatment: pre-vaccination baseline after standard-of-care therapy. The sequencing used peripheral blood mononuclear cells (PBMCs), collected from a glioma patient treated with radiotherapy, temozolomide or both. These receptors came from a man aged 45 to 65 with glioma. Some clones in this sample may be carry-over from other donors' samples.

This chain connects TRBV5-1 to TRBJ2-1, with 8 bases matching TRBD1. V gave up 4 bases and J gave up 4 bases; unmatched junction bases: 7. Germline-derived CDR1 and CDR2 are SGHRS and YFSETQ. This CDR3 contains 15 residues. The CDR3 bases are TGCGCCAGCAGCGCCCGGACAGGGCAATACAATGAGCAGTTCTTC. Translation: CASSARTGQYNEQFF.

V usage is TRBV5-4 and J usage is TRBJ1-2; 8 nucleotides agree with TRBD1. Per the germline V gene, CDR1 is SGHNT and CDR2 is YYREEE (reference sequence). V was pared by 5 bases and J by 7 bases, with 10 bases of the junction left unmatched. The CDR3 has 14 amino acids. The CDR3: CASSSRTGLGGYTF. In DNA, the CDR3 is TGTGCCAGCAGTTCACGGACAGGGTTGGGTGGCTACACCTTC.

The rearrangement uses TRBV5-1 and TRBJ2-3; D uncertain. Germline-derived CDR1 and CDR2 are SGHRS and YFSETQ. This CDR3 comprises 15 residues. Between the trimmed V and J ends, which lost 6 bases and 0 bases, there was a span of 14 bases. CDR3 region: CASKPDGYSTDTQYF. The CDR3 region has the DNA TGCGCCAGCAAGCCCGACGGATATAGCACAGATACGCAGTATTTT.

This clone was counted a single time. CDR3 amino acids: CASTPGGGESREQYF. CDR3 DNA sequence: TGTGCCAGCACCCCCGGAGGGGGGGAGAGTCGGGAGCAGTACTTC. J is TRBJ2-7 and V is TRBV6-1, with D possibly matching TRBD2 (7 bases). With 7 bases removed from V and 7 bases from J, the gap between germline ends came to 23 bases. Germline-derived CDR1 and CDR2 are MNHNS and SASEGT. This CDR3 comprises 15 residues.

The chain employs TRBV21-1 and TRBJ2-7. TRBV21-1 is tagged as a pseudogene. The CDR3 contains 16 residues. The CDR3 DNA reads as TGTGCCAGGAGTATAGAGATTGACGCCGAAACTTACGAGCAGTACTTC. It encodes CARSIEIDAETYEQYF.

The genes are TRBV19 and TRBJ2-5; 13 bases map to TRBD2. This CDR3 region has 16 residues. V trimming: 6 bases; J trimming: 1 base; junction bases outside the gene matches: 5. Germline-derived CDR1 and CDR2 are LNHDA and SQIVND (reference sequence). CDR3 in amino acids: CASRGLAGDFQETQYF. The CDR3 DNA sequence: TGTGCCAGTAGAGGACTAGCGGGAGATTTCCAAGAGACCCAGTACTTC.

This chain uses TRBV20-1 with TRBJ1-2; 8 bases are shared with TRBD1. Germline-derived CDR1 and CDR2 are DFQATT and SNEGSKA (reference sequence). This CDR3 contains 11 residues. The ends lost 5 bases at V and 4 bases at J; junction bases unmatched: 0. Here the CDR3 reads CSAGTGYGYTF. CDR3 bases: TGCAGTGCTGGGACAGGCTATGGCTACACCTTC.

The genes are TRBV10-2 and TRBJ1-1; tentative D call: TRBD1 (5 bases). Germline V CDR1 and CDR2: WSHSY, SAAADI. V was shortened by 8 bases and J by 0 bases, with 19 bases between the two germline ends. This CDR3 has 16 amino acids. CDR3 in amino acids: CASPRGAEGVNTEAFF. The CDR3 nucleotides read TGCGCCAGCCCCCGGGGAGCAGAAGGGGTGAACACTGAAGCTTTCTTT.

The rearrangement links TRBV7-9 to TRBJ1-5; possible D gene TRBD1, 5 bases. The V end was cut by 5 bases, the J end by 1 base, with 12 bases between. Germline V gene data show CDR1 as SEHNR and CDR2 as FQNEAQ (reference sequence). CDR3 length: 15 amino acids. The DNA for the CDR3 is TGTGCCAGCAGCCCCCCCGGGGGGAGCAATCAGCCCCAGCATTTT. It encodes CASSPPGGSNQPQHF.

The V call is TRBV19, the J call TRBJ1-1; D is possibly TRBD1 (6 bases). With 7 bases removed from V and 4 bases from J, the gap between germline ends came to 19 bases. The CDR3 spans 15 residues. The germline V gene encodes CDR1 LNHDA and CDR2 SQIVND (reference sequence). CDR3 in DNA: TGTGCCAGTACCGAACAGGGAGGGGTGGGCACTGAAGCTTTCTTT. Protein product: CASTEQGGVGTEAFF.

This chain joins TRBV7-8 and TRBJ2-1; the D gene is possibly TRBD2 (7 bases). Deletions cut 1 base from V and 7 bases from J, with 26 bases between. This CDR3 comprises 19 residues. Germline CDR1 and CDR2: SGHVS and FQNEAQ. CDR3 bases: TGTGCCAGCAGCTTAGAGGGGGGGGACTTATCACGTATTCTAAATGAGCAGTTCTTC. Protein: CASSLEGGDLSRILNEQFF.

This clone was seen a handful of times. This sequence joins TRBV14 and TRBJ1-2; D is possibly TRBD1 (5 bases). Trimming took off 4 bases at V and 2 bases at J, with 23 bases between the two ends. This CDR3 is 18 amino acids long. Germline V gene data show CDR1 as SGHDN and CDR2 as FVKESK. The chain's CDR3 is CASSPNPRPSGGNYGYTF. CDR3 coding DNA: TGTGCCAGCAGCCCAAATCCAAGGCCTTCTGGGGGGAACTATGGCTACACCTTC.

As DNA, the CDR3 is TGTGCCAGCAGCTTCGGGTCAAGGCGGGATGGCTACACCTTC. As protein: CASSFGSRRDGYTF. V and J are TRBV5-4 and TRBJ1-2; D not certain. Trimming removed 2 bases at V and 6 bases at J, with 14 bases between. The germline V gene encodes CDR1 SGHNT and CDR2 YYREEE (reference sequence). The CDR3 is 14 amino acids.

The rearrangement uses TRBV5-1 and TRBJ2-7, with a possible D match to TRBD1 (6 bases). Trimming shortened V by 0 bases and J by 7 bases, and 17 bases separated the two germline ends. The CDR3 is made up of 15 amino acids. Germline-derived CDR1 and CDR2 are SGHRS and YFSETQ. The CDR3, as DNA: TGCGCCAGCAGCTTGGCCCAGGGGTCCAGCGCGGAGCAGTACTTC. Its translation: CASSLAQGSSAEQYF.

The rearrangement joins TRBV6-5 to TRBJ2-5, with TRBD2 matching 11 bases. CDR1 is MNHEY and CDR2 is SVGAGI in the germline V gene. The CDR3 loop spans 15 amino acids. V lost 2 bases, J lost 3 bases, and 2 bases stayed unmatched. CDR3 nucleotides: TGTGCCAGCAGTTACCTACTAGCGGGAGAAGAGACCCAGTACTTC. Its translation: CASSYLLAGEETQYF.

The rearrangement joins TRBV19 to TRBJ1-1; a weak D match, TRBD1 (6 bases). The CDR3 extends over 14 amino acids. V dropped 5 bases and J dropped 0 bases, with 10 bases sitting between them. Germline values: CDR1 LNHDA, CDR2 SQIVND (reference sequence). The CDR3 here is CASSPTGMNTEAFF. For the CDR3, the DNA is TGTGCCAGTAGTCCGACAGGCATGAACACTGAAGCTTTCTTT. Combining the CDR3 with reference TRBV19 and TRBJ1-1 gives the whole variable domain DGGITQSPKYLFRKEGQNVTLSCEQNLNHDAMYWYRQDPGQGLRLIYYSQIVNDFQKGDIAEGYSVSREKKESFPLTVTSAQKNPTAFYLCASSPTGMNTEAFFGQGTRLTVV.

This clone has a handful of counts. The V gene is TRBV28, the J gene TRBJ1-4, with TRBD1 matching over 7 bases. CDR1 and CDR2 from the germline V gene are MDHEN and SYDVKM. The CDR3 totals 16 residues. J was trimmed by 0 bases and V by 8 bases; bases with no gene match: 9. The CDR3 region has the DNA TGTGCCAGCGTAGGACAGGATGTTGCAACTAATGAAAAACTGTTTTTT. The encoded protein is CASVGQDVATNEKLFF.

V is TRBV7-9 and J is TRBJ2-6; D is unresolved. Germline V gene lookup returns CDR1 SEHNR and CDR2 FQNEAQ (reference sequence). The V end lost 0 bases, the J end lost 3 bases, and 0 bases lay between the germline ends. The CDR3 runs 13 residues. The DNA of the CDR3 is TGTGCCAGCAGCTTAGCTGGGGCCAACGTCCTGACTTTC. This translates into CASSLAGANVLTF.

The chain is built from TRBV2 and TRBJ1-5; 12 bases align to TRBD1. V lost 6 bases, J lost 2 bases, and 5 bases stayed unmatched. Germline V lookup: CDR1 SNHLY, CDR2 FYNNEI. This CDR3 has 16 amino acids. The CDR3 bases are TGTGCCAGCAGGAGGGACAGGGGGCAGGGCAATCAGCCCCAGCATTTT. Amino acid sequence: CASRRDRGQGNQPQHF.